This T cell receptor (beta chain) was recovered during a study of technical replicates of blood from several donors. Generated by immunoSEQ multiplex PCR, the TCRdb table keeps only in-frame clones and is missing some. The table includes more than 65,000 clones, around 96% detected once. The CDR3 consists of 14 residues. The germline V gene encodes CDR1 MNHEY and CDR2 SVGAGI. V gave up 2 bases and J gave up 2 bases, with 9 bases separating them. The specimen was T cells isolated from PBMCs. The chain joins TRBV6-5 to TRBJ1-2; the D gene is possibly TRBD1 (5 bases). This sequence originates from a human donor in good health. CDR3 nucleotides: TGTGCCAGCAGTTACGGGGACTACAACTATGGCTACACCTTC. Translating it yields CASSYGDYNYGYTF.